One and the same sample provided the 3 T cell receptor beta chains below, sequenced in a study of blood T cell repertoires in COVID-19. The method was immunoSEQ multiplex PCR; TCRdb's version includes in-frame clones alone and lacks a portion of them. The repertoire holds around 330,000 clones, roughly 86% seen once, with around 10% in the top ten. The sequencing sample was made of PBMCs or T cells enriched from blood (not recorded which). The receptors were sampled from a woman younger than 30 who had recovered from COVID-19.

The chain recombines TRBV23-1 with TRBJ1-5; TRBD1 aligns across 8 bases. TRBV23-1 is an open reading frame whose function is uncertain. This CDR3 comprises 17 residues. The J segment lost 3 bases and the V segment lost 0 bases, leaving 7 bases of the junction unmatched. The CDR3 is CASSQSRRGLYNQPQHF. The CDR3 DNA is TGCGCCAGCAGTCAATCGCGCAGGGGGCTCTACAATCAGCCCCAGCATTTT.

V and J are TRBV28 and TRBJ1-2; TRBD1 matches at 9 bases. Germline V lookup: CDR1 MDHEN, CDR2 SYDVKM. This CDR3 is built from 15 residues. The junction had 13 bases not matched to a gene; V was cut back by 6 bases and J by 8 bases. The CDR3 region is CASRTMTGGSTGYTF. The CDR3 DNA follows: TGTGCCAGCAGGACAATGACAGGGGGGTCGACCGGCTACACCTTC.

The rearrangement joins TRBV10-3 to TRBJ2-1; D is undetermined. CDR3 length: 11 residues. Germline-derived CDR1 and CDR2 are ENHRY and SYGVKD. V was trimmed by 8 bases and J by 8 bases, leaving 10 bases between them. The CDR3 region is CAIGLLHEQFF. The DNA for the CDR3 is TGTGCCATCGGTTTACTCCATGAGCAGTTCTTC.